A single sample gave rise to the 30 T cell receptor beta chains below, sequenced in a study of regulatory dendritic cells for organ transplantation. TCRdb's table, derived via immunoSEQ multiplex PCR, lists solely in-frame clones and lacks some. Among 11,000 or so clones listed, 85% to 90% were seen once. Allogeneic regulatory or mature dendritic cells were co-cultured for roughly five days with CFSE-labeled sorted T cells at 1:10. For these receptors, no antigen is known. The source material was naive CD8+ T cells from blood cultured with dendritic cells. As to subset: CD45RA+ naive T cells. Receptor source: a human donor in good health.

A single count supports this clone. V and J are TRBV6-1 and TRBJ1-2, with TRBD1 identical over 8 bases. This CDR3 is built from 14 residues. The junction had 6 bases not matched to a gene; V was cut back by 6 bases and J by 3 bases. Germline V gene sequence: CDR1 MNHNS, CDR2 SASEGT. In nucleotides, the CDR3 is TGTGCCAGCAGCCCCCAGGGGGCATACTATGGCTACACCTTC. Its protein product is CASSPQGAYYGYTF.

The chain recombines TRBV27 with TRBJ1-1, with D unresolved. Looked up from germline, CDR1 is MNHEY and CDR2 is SMNVEV (reference sequence). The V end was cut by 1 base, the J end by 3 bases, with 9 bases between. CDR3 length: 14 residues. CDR3 region: CASSLFGGDTEAFF. CDR3 nucleotides: TGTGCCAGCAGTTTATTCGGCGGAGACACTGAAGCTTTCTTT.

This chain uses TRBV5-4 with TRBJ2-3; TRBD2 might be the D (6 bases). This CDR3 comprises 16 residues. Trimming removed 0 bases at V and 0 bases at J, with 11 bases between. Germline lookup yields CDR1 SGHNT and CDR2 YYREEE (reference sequence). The chain's CDR3 is CASSLGGRYSTDTQYF. CDR3 in DNA: TGTGCCAGCAGCTTGGGTGGGAGGTACAGCACAGATACGCAGTATTTT. Filled out from reference TRBV5-4 and TRBJ2-3, the complete variable domain reads ETGVTQSPTHLIKTRGQQVTLRCSSQSGHNTVSWYQQALGQGPQFIFQYYREEENGRGNFPPRFSGLQFPNYSSELNVNALELDDSALYLCASSLGGRYSTDTQYFGPGTRLTVL.

The chain has TRBV27 and TRBJ2-1; 8 bases line up with TRBD1. V trimming: 5 bases; J trimming: 1 base; junction bases outside the gene matches: 4. The CDR3 spans 15 residues. Per the germline V gene, CDR1 is MNHEY and CDR2 is SMNVEV (reference sequence). The CDR3 DNA sequence: TGTGCCAGCAGTCCACAGGGGGGATCCTACAATGAGCAGTTCTTC. It codes for CASSPQGGSYNEQFF.

The rearrangement joins TRBV25-1 to TRBJ2-7; D may be TRBD1 or TRBD2 (5 bases each). V shed 6 bases and J shed 3 bases, with 12 bases lying between them. Germline V gene sequence: CDR1 MGHDK, CDR2 SYGVNS. The CDR3 is 13 amino acids. The CDR3 nucleotides are TGTGCCAGCAGGGGGGACCTTATCTACGAGCAGTACTTC. Protein product: CASRGDLIYEQYF.

The V and J genes are TRBV27 and TRBJ2-1, with a possible D match to TRBD1 (6 bases). V was pared by 5 bases and J by 10 bases, with 15 bases between. Germline assignment: CDR1 MNHEY and CDR2 SMNVEV (reference sequence). The CDR3 is made up of 13 amino acids. The CDR3 DNA reads as TGTGCCAGCAGTCTATATCCCGGGACAGAGCAGTTCTTC. Protein sequence: CASSLYPGTEQFF.

The rearrangement uses TRBV28 and TRBJ2-5; D remains unclear. The CDR3 sequence is 14 residues long. With 6 bases removed from V and 5 bases from J, the gap between germline ends came to 16 bases. CDR1 and CDR2 (germline): MDHEN, SYDVKM. The CDR3 loop reads CASSRHSLGETQYF. The CDR3 DNA follows: TGTGCCAGCAGCAGGCATAGCCTCGGGGAGACCCAGTACTTC.

The rearrangement uses TRBV2 and TRBJ2-4; maybe TRBD1 (6 bases). Germline loops: CDR1 SNHLY, CDR2 FYNNEI. V was pared by 7 bases and J by 7 bases, with 11 bases between. This CDR3 is 12 amino acids long. The CDR3 spells CASKGDPNIQYF. Here the CDR3 DNA reads TGTGCCAGCAAGGGGGATCCCAACATTCAGTACTTC.

V is TRBV11-2 and J is TRBJ2-7; 7 positions match TRBD1. CDR3 size: 15 residues. V was pared by 1 base and J by 6 bases, with 9 bases of the junction left unmatched. The germline V gene encodes CDR1 SGHAT and CDR2 FQNNGV. CDR3 nucleotide sequence: TGTGCCAGCAGCTTAGCGGCAGGGGGATCGGGCGAGCAGTACTTC. It translates to CASSLAAGGSGEQYF.

The gene calls are TRBV27 and TRBJ2-3; TRBD2 agrees at 11 bases. CDR1 MNHEY and CDR2 SMNVEV come from the germline V gene (reference sequence). The CDR3 consists of 15 residues. The junction had 9 bases not matched to a gene; V was cut back by 7 bases and J by 6 bases. CDR3 sequence: CASTEATSGEDTQYF. Here the CDR3 DNA reads TGTGCCAGCACCGAAGCGACTAGCGGGGAGGATACGCAGTATTTT.

The chain employs TRBV7-9 and TRBJ1-5; perhaps TRBD1 as D (5 bases). CDR3 length equals 14 residues. Trimming stripped 5 bases from V and 9 bases from J, with 17 bases between. Germline V gene data show CDR1 as SEHNR and CDR2 as FQNEAQ (reference sequence). In nucleotides, the CDR3 is TGTGCCAGCAGCAACCGGGGGGAGGGGTTGCCCCAGCATTTT. It encodes CASSNRGEGLPQHF.

V is TRBV23-1 and J is TRBJ1-1; 9 bases match TRBD1. TRBV23-1 is marked as an open reading frame, function uncertain. V was clipped by 2 bases and J by 10 bases; unmatched bases: 11. The CDR3 is 15 residues long. The CDR3 is CASSQRPGTGLGAFF. In DNA form, the CDR3 reads TGCGCCAGCAGTCAACGTCCCGGGACAGGGCTCGGAGCTTTCTTT.

The genes are TRBV27 and TRBJ2-1, with TRBD1 as a possible D gene (5 bases). Germline CDR1 and CDR2: MNHEY and SMNVEV (reference sequence). Trimming stripped 3 bases from V and 7 bases from J, with 10 bases between. CDR3 length: 13 residues. The CDR3 loop is CASSLGRSNEQFF. The CDR3 bases are TGTGCCAGCAGTTTGGGGCGCAGTAATGAGCAGTTCTTC.

The chain combines TRBV27 with TRBJ2-2; 9 nucleotides match TRBD2. Trimming at V came to 5 bases and at J to 3 bases, leaving 16 bases not matched to a gene. Germline V gene sequence: CDR1 MNHEY, CDR2 SMNVEV (reference sequence). The CDR3 loop spans 19 amino acids. This CDR3 is CASSLAWASGKTYTGELFF. The DNA of the CDR3 is TGTGCCAGCAGTCTGGCATGGGCTAGCGGGAAGACTTACACCGGGGAGCTGTTTTTT.

V is TRBV12-5 and J is TRBJ2-7; D call uncertain. This CDR3 has 14 residues. Germline CDR1 LGHNT, CDR2 FRNRAP. Trimming took 10 bases from V and 3 from J, leaving 19 bases between them. The CDR3 region has the DNA TGTGCTACCACAAACCCAAGTTTGGGCTACGAGCAGTACTTC. Amino acid sequence: CATTNPSLGYEQYF.

Here the CDR3 DNA reads TGCGCCAGCAGCCAGGGGTGGACTCTTAATGAGCAGTTCTTC. It codes for CASSQGWTLNEQFF. J is TRBJ2-1 and V is TRBV4-3, with D possibly TRBD2 on 5 matching bases. V lost 3 bases and J lost 7, with 13 bases in between. Germline V gene sequence: CDR1 LGHNA, CDR2 YSLEER. The CDR3 extends over 14 amino acids.

The chain carries TRBV4-3 and TRBJ2-5; 7 bases match TRBD1. The CDR3 consists of 15 residues. Germline V lookup: CDR1 LGHNA, CDR2 YSLEER. The V segment lost 1 base and the J segment 3 bases; nucleotides outside the gene matches: 5. The DNA of the CDR3 is TGCGCCAGCAGCCAAGGGGGGACAGAGGAAGAGACCCAGTACTTC. This encodes CASSQGGTEEETQYF.

The gene calls are TRBV30 and TRBJ2-5, with no clear D. The CDR3 totals 13 residues. Germline-derived CDR1 and CDR2 are GTSNPN and SVGIG (reference sequence). Trimming stripped 4 bases from V and 4 bases from J, with 13 bases between. CDR3 bases: TGTGCCTGGACACACGGTTCAGGAGAGACCCAGTACTTC. Encoded protein: CAWTHGSGETQYF. Together with reference TRBV30 and TRBJ2-5, the CDR3 gives the full variable domain: SQTIHQWPATLVQPVGSPLSLECTVEGTSNPNLYWYRQAAGRGLQLLFYSVGIGQISSEVPQNLSASRPQDRQFILSSKKLLLSDSGFYLCAWTHGSGETQYFGPGTRLLVL.

This sequence joins TRBV6-5 and TRBJ1-2; TRBD1 might be the D (5 bases). The CDR3 has 13 residues. Trimming shortened V by 5 bases and J by 4 bases, and 11 bases separated the two germline ends. Germline V CDR1 and CDR2: MNHEY, SVGAGI. The CDR3 region has the DNA TGTGCCAGCAGTCTCTCAGGGTCCTATGGCTACACCTTC. It yields the protein CASSLSGSYGYTF.

The chain is built from TRBV6-6 and TRBJ2-7, with a tentative D call TRBD1 (5 bases). The V gene's germline CDR1 is MNHNY and CDR2 SVGAGI (reference sequence). The CDR3 has 13 residues. The ends were cut back, 3 bases at V and 2 bases at J, with 8 bases in the middle. The CDR3 bases are TGTGCCAGCAGTTATTCAGGGCCCTACGAGCAGTACTTC. Translating it yields CASSYSGPYEQYF.

This sequence joins TRBV6-1 and TRBJ2-7; the match to TRBD2 covers 8 bases. Germline CDR1 is MNHNS and CDR2 is SASEGT. The ends lost 3 bases at V and 2 bases at J; junction bases unmatched: 3. This CDR3 is built from 14 residues. CDR3 DNA: TGTGCCAGCAGTGAGAGCGGGAGCCCCTACGAGCAGTACTTC. It encodes CASSESGSPYEQYF.

The chain combines TRBV27 with TRBJ2-1, with D unclear. The CDR3 contains 15 residues. Trimming took 2 bases from V and 4 from J, leaving 12 bases between them. Germline loops: CDR1 MNHEY, CDR2 SMNVEV (reference sequence). CDR3 amino acids: CASSLAAITYNEQFF. DNA for the CDR3: TGTGCCAGCAGTTTAGCGGCAATCACGTACAATGAGCAGTTCTTC.

This chain's CDR3 is CASSPLELASKWDEQFF. As DNA, the CDR3 is TGTGCCAGCAGTCCACTCGAGCTAGCCTCAAAGTGGGATGAGCAGTTCTTC. The gene calls are TRBV7-9 and TRBJ2-1, with D possibly matching TRBD2 (5 bases). Germline loops: CDR1 SEHNR, CDR2 FQNEAQ (reference sequence). V was shortened by 6 bases and J by 8 bases, with 26 bases between the two germline ends. The CDR3 spans 17 residues.

In its sample, this clone was seen a few times. V and J are TRBV5-4 and TRBJ2-7, with D perhaps TRBD2 (7 bases). V lost 5 bases and J 2 bases, leaving 11 bases between the germline ends. The CDR3 has 13 residues. CDR1 SGHNT and CDR2 YYREEE come from the germline V gene (reference sequence). CDR3 region: CASSRGATYEQYF. The CDR3 DNA follows: TGTGCCAGCAGTCGGGGGGCCACCTACGAGCAGTACTTC.

This chain links TRBV15 with TRBJ2-5; D uncertain. Looked up from germline, CDR1 is LNHNV and CDR2 is YYDKDF (reference sequence). The CDR3 has 15 residues. The V end was cut by 4 bases, the J end by 7 bases, with 19 bases between. The CDR3 reads CATSILPGSMGTQYF. The DNA of the CDR3 is TGTGCCACCAGCATCCTCCCGGGCTCAATGGGGACCCAGTACTTC.

The chain uses TRBV9 and TRBJ2-5, with D possibly being TRBD2 (5 bases). The germline V and J ends were trimmed by 3 bases and 2 bases, with 11 bases remaining between them. Looked up from germline, CDR1 is SGDLS and CDR2 is YYNGEE. This CDR3 spans 14 amino acids. The DNA of the CDR3 is TGTGCCAGCAGCGGCTCATGGGAGCAAGAGACCCAGTACTTC. Translated, it gives CASSGSWEQETQYF.

The rearrangement links TRBV5-1 to TRBJ2-5; 7 nucleotides align to TRBD1. V was pared by 4 bases and J by 7 bases, with 13 bases of the junction left unmatched. The CDR3 loop spans 15 amino acids. CDR1 is SGHRS and CDR2 is YFSETQ in the germline V gene. CDR3 coding DNA: TGCGCCAGCAGCCCGAGGACAGGACTCGTGGGGACCCAGTACTTC. Encoded protein: CASSPRTGLVGTQYF.

J is TRBJ2-3 and V is TRBV13; 9 bases line up with TRBD2. V was pared by 2 bases and J by 6 bases, with 9 bases of the junction left unmatched. The CDR3 has 16 amino acids. Per the germline V gene, CDR1 is PRHDT and CDR2 is FYEKMQ (reference sequence). CDR3 sequence (DNA): TGTGCCAGCAGCTTACGCGGGAGGGACCGGCTGGATACGCAGTATTTT. This codes for CASSLRGRDRLDTQYF.

The chain recombines TRBV23-1 with TRBJ1-5; D gene unclear. TRBV23-1 is sorted into the ORF group, with uncertain function. V was shortened by 8 bases and J by 4 bases, with 3 bases between the two germline ends. CDR3 length equals 10 residues. DNA for the CDR3: TGCGCCAGCCAAAATCAGCCCCAGCATTTT. This gives the protein CASQNQPQHF.

The V call is TRBV9, the J call TRBJ2-7, with 9 bases aligning to TRBD1. Germline V gives CDR1 SGDLS, CDR2 YYNGEE. V lost 5 bases to trimming and J lost 2 bases; unmatched junction nucleotides: 5. This CDR3 is 14 amino acids long. In nucleotides, the CDR3 is TGTGCCAGCAGTCCGGGACAGGGACCCTACGAGCAGTACTTC. Translating gives CASSPGQGPYEQYF.